These 15 T cell receptor beta chains originate from one sample sequenced in a study of blood T cell repertoires in COVID-19. Assay: immunoSEQ multiplex PCR; the TCRdb copy retains only in-frame clones and omits some. The repertoire holds approximately 230,000 clones, with around 83% as singletons. The material sequenced was peripheral blood. These receptors all stem from an older man with acute or convalescent COVID-19.

The chain carries TRBV5-1 and TRBJ1-5; D is undetermined. The germline CDR1 and CDR2 sequences are SGHRS and YFSETQ. V dropped 4 bases and J dropped 4 bases, with 12 bases sitting between them. CDR3 length: 14 amino acids. In DNA, the CDR3 is TGCGCCAGCAGCGTTGACTCACCAAATCAGCCCCAGCATTTT. This translates into CASSVDSPNQPQHF. The full variable domain, in which reference TRBV5-1 and TRBJ1-5 provide the parts outside the CDR3, is KAGVTQTPRYLIKTRGQQVTLSCSPISGHRSVSWYQQTPGQGLQFLFEYFSETQRNKGNFPGRFSGRQFSNSRSEMNVSTLELGDSALYLCASSVDSPNQPQHFGDGTRLSIL.

The V call is TRBV5-1, the J call TRBJ2-7, with D maybe TRBD1 (6 bases). This CDR3 is built from 15 residues. V was cut by 0 bases and J by 4 bases, with 14 bases left in between. Germline CDR1 reads SGHRS; CDR2 reads YFSETQ. CDR3 protein: CASSLGGRTAYEQYF. The CDR3 DNA follows: TGCGCCAGCAGCTTGGGAGGCCGGACAGCGTACGAGCAGTACTTC. Combining the CDR3 with reference TRBV5-1 and TRBJ2-7 gives the whole variable domain KAGVTQTPRYLIKTRGQQVTLSCSPISGHRSVSWYQQTPGQGLQFLFEYFSETQRNKGNFPGRFSGRQFSNSRSEMNVSTLELGDSALYLCASSLGGRTAYEQYFGPGTRLTVT.

The V and J genes are TRBV28 and TRBJ2-7, with TRBD2 as a possible D gene (6 bases). Germline V gene data show CDR1 as MDHEN and CDR2 as SYDVKM. The CDR3 is 18 amino acids. V lost 2 bases and J 5 bases, leaving 25 bases between the germline ends. The CDR3 loop is CASSLGAREFIASDEQYF. In DNA, the CDR3 is TGTGCCAGCAGTTTAGGGGCTCGGGAGTTCATAGCTAGCGACGAGCAGTACTTC.

The chain employs TRBV5-5 and TRBJ2-5; 8 bases match TRBD2. The CDR3 length is 17 residues. V trimming: 6 bases; J trimming: 2 bases; junction bases outside the gene matches: 15. From germline, CDR1 is SGHKS and CDR2 YYEKEE (reference sequence). CDR3 bases: TGTGCCAGCACTGGGGGGGCTACTAGCGGTCTTCAAGAGACCCAGTACTTC. Its protein is CASTGGATSGLQETQYF.

This chain joins TRBV9 and TRBJ2-7; possible D gene TRBD2, 6 bases. This CDR3 region has 15 residues. The V end lost 4 bases, the J end lost 2 bases, and 16 bases lay between the germline ends. Germline CDR1 is SGDLS and CDR2 is YYNGEE. CDR3 nucleotide sequence: TGTGCCAGCAGCCCCATGTCCTGGGGGGCCTACGAGCAGTACTTC. As protein: CASSPMSWGAYEQYF.

The rearrangement uses TRBV28 and TRBJ2-7, with TRBD2 matching over 12 bases. After removal of 6 bases from V and 5 bases from J, the junction contained 5 bases not matched to a gene. The germline V gene encodes CDR1 MDHEN and CDR2 SYDVKM. This CDR3 region has 14 residues. DNA of the CDR3: TGTGCCAGCAGGACTAGCGGGAGCCCAAACGAGCAGTACTTC. The encoded protein is CASRTSGSPNEQYF. Supplemented by reference TRBV28 and TRBJ2-7, the full variable domain reads DVKVTQSSRYLVKRTGEKVFLECVQDMDHENMFWYRQDPGLGLRLIYFSYDVKMKEKGDIPEGYSVSREKKERFSLILESASTNQTSMYLCASRTSGSPNEQYFGPGTRLTVT.

This chain connects TRBV3-1 (or the pseudogene TRBV3-2) to TRBJ1-3; D perhaps matches TRBD1 (6 bases). The germline gives CDR1 LGHDT, CDR2 YNNKEL (reference sequence). CDR3 size: 17 residues. V shed 2 bases and J shed 4 bases, with 18 bases lying between them. CDR3 DNA sequence: TGTGCCAGCAGCCAAAGACAGGTCATGATTGCGGGAAACACCATATATTTT. As protein: CASSQRQVMIAGNTIYF.

V is TRBV11-2 and J is TRBJ2-1, with D unresolved. Trimming stripped 0 bases from V and 9 bases from J, with 3 bases between. Looked up from germline, CDR1 is SGHAT and CDR2 is FQNNGV. The CDR3 length is 11 residues. The CDR3 DNA is TGTGCCAGCAGCTTAGACTCTGAGCAGTTCTTC. This translates into CASSLDSEQFF. The full variable domain, in which reference TRBV11-2 and TRBJ2-1 provide the parts outside the CDR3, is EAGVAQSPRYKIIEKRQSVAFWCNPISGHATLYWYQQILGQGPKLLIQFQNNGVVDDSQLPKDRFSAERLKGVDSTLKIQPAKLEDSAVYLCASSLDSEQFFGPGTRLTVL.

V usage is TRBV11-3 and J usage is TRBJ2-3; 8 bases align to TRBD2. This CDR3 is built from 17 residues. Unmatched junction bases numbered 6, after V lost 1 base and J lost 0 bases. Germline V gives CDR1 SGHNT, CDR2 YENEEA. The CDR3 loop is CASSLGERGTSTDTQYF. For the CDR3, the DNA is TGTGCCAGCAGCTTAGGGGAGCGGGGGACAAGCACAGATACGCAGTATTTT.

The V and J genes are TRBV6-1 and TRBJ2-3, with 15 bases that match TRBD2. This CDR3 contains 17 residues. Trimming removed 4 bases from V and 5 bases from J; junction bases left unmatched: 7. Germline CDR1 reads MNHNS; CDR2 reads SASEGT. CDR3: CASSAGLAGGMGDTQYF. Written as DNA, the CDR3 is TGTGCCAGCAGTGCCGGACTAGCGGGAGGGATGGGAGATACGCAGTATTTT.

With regard to this clone: Distinct nucleotide sequences in the sample also encode this CDR3. The chain recombines TRBV7-3 with TRBJ2-7; TRBD1 agrees at 9 bases. Unmatched junction bases numbered 4, after V lost 0 bases and J lost 4 bases. The germline V gene encodes CDR1 SGHTA and CDR2 FQGTGA. This CDR3 is built from 15 residues. DNA for the CDR3: TGTGCCAGCAGCTTAACAGGGACAGGGCCTTACGAGCAGTACTTC. Residues: CASSLTGTGPYEQYF.

The rearrangement uses TRBV11-1 and TRBJ2-2; the D is unclear. The CDR3 totals 12 residues. Trimming took off 3 bases at V and 5 bases at J, with 4 bases between the two ends. The germline gives CDR1 SGHAT, CDR2 FQDESV (reference sequence). The CDR3 DNA reads as TGTGCCAGCAGCTTCCTAACCGGGGAGCTGTTTTTT. Translated, it gives CASSFLTGELFF.

CDR3 protein: CASSLDSGARGNEQFF. In DNA form, the CDR3 reads TGTGCCAGCAGCTTAGATAGTGGCGCTAGGGGGAATGAGCAGTTCTTC. The J gene is TRBJ2-1, the V gene TRBV11-2; a possible D gene is TRBD1 (6 bases). Germline V gives CDR1 SGHAT, CDR2 FQNNGV. The CDR3 has 16 amino acids. Trimming removed 0 bases from V and 7 bases from J, with 16 bases in between.

This chain uses TRBV2 with TRBJ2-6; TRBD1 is a possible D gene (6 bases). V shed 5 bases and J shed 0 bases, with 23 bases lying between them. CDR1 SNHLY and CDR2 FYNNEI come from the germline V gene. This CDR3 has 20 amino acids. The chain's CDR3 is CASSTGILSPLDSGANVLTF. CDR3 sequence (DNA): TGTGCCAGCAGTACAGGGATTTTATCCCCCCTAGACTCTGGGGCCAACGTCCTGACTTTC.

This chain uses TRBV6-1 with TRBJ2-5; 8 bases agree with TRBD1. CDR1 and CDR2 (germline): MNHNS, SASEGT. The CDR3 covers 14 residues. V lost 2 bases to trimming and J lost 5 bases; unmatched junction nucleotides: 4. CDR3 nucleotide sequence: TGTGCCAGCAGTGAACAGGGGGCCCGGGAGACCCAGTACTTC. Translated, it gives CASSEQGARETQYF.